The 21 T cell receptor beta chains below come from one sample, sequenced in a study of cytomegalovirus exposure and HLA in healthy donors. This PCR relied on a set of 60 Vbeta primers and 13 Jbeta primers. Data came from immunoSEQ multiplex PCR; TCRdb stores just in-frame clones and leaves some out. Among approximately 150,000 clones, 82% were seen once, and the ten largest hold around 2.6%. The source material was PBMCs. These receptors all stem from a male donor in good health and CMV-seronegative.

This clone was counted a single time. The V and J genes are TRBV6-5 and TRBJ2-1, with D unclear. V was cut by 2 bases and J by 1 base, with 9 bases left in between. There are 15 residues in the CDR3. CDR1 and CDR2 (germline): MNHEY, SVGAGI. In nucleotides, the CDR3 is TGTGCCAGCAGTTACGCGGCGGTTTCCTACAATGAGCAGTTCTTC. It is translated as CASSYAAVSYNEQFF.

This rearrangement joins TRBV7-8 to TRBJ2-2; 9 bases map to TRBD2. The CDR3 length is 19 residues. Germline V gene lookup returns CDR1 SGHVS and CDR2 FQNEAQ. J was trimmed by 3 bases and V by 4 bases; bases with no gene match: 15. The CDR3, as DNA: TGTGCCAGCAGCTCCCCCTCAGGCCGGACTAGCGTTGACACCGGGGAGCTGTTTTTT. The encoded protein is CASSSPSGRTSVDTGELFF.

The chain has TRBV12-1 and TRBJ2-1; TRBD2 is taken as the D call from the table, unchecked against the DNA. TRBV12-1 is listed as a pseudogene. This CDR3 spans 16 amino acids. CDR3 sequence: CASSPRPSGANNEQFF. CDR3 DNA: TGTGCCAGCAGCCCAAGACCTAGCGGGGCCAACAATGAGCAGTTCTTC.

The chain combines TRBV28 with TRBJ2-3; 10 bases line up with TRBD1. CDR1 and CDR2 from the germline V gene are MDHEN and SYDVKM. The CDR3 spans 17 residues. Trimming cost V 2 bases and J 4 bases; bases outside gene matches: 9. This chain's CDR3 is CASSLIGQGDSADTQYF. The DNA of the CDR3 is TGTGCCAGCAGTTTAATTGGACAGGGGGATAGCGCAGATACGCAGTATTTT.

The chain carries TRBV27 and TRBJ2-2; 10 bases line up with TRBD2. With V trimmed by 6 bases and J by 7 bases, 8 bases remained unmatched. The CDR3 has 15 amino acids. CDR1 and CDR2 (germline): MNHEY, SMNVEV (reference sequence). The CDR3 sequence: CASSPLAGADGELFF. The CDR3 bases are TGTGCCAGCAGCCCCCTAGCGGGAGCGGACGGGGAGCTGTTTTTT.

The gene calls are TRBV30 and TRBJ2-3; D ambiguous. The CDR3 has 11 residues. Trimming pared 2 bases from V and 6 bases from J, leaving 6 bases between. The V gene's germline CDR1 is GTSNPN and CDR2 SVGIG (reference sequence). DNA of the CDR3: TGTGCCTGGAGTCGTTTGGATACGCAGTATTTT. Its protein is CAWSRLDTQYF.

CDR3 sequence reads: CASSQGPKNIQYF. CDR3 nucleotide sequence: TGTGCCAGCAGCCAAGGGCCAAAAAACATTCAGTACTTC. This chain connects TRBV14 to TRBJ2-4, with D hard to call. V lost 1 base, J lost 4 bases, and 5 bases lay in between. The CDR3 covers 13 residues. CDR1 is SGHDN and CDR2 is FVKESK in the germline V gene.

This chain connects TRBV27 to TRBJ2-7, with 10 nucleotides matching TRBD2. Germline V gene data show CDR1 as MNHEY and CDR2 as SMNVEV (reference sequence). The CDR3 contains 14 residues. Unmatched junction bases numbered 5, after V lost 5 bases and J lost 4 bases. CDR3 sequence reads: CASSPGLAVYEQYF. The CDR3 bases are TGTGCCAGCAGTCCCGGACTAGCGGTGTACGAGCAGTACTTC.

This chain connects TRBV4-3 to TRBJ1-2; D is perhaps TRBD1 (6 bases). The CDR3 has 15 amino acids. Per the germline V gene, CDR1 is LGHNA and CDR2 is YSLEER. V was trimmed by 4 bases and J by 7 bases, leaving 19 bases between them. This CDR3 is CASSLYQTGIGGYTF. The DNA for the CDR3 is TGCGCCAGCAGCCTCTACCAAACAGGGATTGGTGGCTACACCTTC.

Here the CDR3 DNA reads TGTGCCAGTAGTACGGATAGCGGGAGGGCCGGGTCCTACGAGCAGTACTTC. Its protein product is CASSTDSGRAGSYEQYF. The genes are TRBV19 and TRBJ2-7; 11 nucleotides match TRBD2. The germline V gene has CDR1 LNHDA and CDR2 SQIVND (reference sequence). The CDR3 runs to 17 residues. V trimming: 4 bases; J trimming: 1 base; junction bases outside the gene matches: 9.

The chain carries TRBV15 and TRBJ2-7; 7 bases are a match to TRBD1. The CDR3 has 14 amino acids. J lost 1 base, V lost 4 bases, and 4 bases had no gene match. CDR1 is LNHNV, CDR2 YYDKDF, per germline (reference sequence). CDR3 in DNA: TGTGCCACCAGCAAATTGGGACAGTCCTACGAGCAGTACTTC. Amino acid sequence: CATSKLGQSYEQYF.

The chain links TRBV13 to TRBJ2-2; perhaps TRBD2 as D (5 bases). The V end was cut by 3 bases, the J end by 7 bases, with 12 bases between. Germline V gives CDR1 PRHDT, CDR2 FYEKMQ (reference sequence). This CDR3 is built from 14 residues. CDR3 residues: CASSLRAVDGELFF. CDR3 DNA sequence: TGTGCCAGCAGCTTGAGGGCCGTGGACGGGGAGCTGTTTTTT.

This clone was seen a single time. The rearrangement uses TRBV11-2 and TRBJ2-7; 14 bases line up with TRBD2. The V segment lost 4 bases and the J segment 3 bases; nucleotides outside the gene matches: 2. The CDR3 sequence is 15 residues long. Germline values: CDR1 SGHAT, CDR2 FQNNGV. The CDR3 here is CASSSGLAGVYEQYF. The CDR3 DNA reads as TGTGCCAGCAGCTCGGGACTAGCGGGAGTCTACGAGCAGTACTTC. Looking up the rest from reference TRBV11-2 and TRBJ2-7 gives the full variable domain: EAGVAQSPRYKIIEKRQSVAFWCNPISGHATLYWYQQILGQGPKLLIQFQNNGVVDDSQLPKDRFSAERLKGVDSTLKIQPAKLEDSAVYLCASSSGLAGVYEQYFGPGTRLTVT.

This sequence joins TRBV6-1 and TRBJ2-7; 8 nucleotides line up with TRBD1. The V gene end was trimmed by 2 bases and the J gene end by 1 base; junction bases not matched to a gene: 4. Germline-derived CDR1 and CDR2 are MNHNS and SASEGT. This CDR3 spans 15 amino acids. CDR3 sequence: CASSEWDRSSYEQYF. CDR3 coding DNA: TGTGCCAGCAGTGAATGGGACAGGTCTTCCTACGAGCAGTACTTC.

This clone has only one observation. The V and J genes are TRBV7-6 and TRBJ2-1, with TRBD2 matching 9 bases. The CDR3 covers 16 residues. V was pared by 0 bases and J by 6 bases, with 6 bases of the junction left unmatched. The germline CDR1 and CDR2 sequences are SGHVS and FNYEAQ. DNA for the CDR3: TGTGCCAGCAGCTTAGCGGGCGGGAGGGCCGGCAATGAGCAGTTCTTC. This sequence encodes CASSLAGGRAGNEQFF.

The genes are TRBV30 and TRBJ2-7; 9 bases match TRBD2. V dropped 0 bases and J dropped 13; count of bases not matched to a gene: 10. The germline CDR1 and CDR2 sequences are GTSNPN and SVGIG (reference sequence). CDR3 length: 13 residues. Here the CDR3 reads CAWSVRGSGRGYF. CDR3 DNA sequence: TGTGCCTGGAGTGTACGGGGTAGCGGGAGAGGTTACTTC.

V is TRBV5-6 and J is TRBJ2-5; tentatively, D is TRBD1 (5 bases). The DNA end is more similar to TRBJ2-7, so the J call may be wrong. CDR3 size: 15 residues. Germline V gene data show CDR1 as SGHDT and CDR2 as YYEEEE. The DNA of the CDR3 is TGTGCCAGCAGCTTGGCCGGCAGACAGTCCTACGAGCAGTACTTC. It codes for CASSLAGRQSYEQYF.

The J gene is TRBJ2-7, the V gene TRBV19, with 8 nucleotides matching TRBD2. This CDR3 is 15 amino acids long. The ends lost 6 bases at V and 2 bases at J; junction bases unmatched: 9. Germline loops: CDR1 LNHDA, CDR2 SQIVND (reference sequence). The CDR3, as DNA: TGTGCCAGTAGCCCTGCTAGCGGGTTCGCCTACGAGCAGTACTTC. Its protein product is CASSPASGFAYEQYF. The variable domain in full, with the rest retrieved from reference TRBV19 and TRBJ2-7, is DGGITQSPKYLFRKEGQNVTLSCEQNLNHDAMYWYRQDPGQGLRLIYYSQIVNDFQKGDIAEGYSVSREKKESFPLTVTSAQKNPTAFYLCASSPASGFAYEQYFGPGTRLTVT.

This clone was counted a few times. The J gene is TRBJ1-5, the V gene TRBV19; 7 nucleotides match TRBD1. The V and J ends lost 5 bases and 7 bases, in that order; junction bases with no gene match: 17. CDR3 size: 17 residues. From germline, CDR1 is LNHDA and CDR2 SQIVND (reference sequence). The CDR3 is CASSFTPSQGLYQPQHF. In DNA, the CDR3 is TGTGCCAGTAGTTTCACTCCATCACAGGGGCTGTACCAGCCCCAGCATTTT.

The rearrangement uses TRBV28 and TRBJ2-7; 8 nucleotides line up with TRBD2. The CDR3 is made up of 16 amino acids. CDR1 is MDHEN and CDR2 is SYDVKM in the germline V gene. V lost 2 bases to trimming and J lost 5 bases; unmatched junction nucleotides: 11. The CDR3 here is CASSLSIGRGGNEQYF. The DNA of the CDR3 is TGTGCCAGCAGTTTAAGTATCGGGAGGGGGGGCAACGAGCAGTACTTC. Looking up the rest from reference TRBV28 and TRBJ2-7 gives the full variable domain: DVKVTQSSRYLVKRTGEKVFLECVQDMDHENMFWYRQDPGLGLRLIYFSYDVKMKEKGDIPEGYSVSREKKERFSLILESASTNQTSMYLCASSLSIGRGGNEQYFGPGTRLTVT.

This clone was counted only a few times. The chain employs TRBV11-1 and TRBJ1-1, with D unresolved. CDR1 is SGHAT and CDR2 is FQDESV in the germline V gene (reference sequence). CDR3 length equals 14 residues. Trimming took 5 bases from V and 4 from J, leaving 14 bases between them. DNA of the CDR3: TGTGCCAGCAGCCCCGCGGGGTTGGGCACTGAAGCTTTCTTT. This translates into CASSPAGLGTEAFF.